Listed here are 27 T cell receptor beta chains from one sample, sequenced in a study of vaccination and CD4 T cells after COVID-19. Regarding time point: late sampling 161 to 241 days after vaccination in three convalescent patients. Documented treatment: approximately nine-day PBMC culture with coronavirus spike peptide pools or control peptides (ViraFEST assay). These receptors have no known antigen. Oncomine TCR Beta short-read sequencing was applied to DNA from cultured CD4+ T cells. TCRdb called the PCR reads again in MiXCR, with one record for every CDR3 protein. This repertoire shows about 24,000 distinct CDR3 sequences, around 42% found once; its top ten account for approximately 4%. The sequencing used CD4+ T cells from blood, cultured in vitro, collected about 7 months after SARS-CoV-2 vaccination. These receptors all stem from a human donor who had recovered from COVID-19.

In this sample, this clonotype turned up a few times. V usage is TRBV20-1 and J usage is TRBJ2-5; either TRBD1 or TRBD2 may supply D (5 bases each). Looked up from germline, CDR1 is DFQATT and CDR2 is SNEGSKA (reference sequence). The CDR3 has 13 residues. V shed 6 bases and J shed 1 base, with 12 bases lying between them. This CDR3 is CSARGAGQETQYF. CDR3 coding DNA: TGCAGTGCCCGGGGCGCGGGCCAAGAGACCCAGTACTTC.

This chain uses TRBV6-5 with TRBJ2-1, with D perhaps TRBD1 (6 bases). CDR3 length: 15 amino acids. Trimming stripped 0 bases from V and 5 bases from J, with 11 bases between. The germline CDR1 and CDR2 sequences are MNHEY and SVGAGI. The CDR3 DNA is TGTGCCAGCAGTTACTCGACAGGTACTAACAATGAGCAGTTCTTC. The encoded protein is CASSYSTGTNNEQFF.

This chain joins TRBV10-3 and TRBJ2-7, with D hard to call. The V end was cut by 11 bases, the J end by 0 bases, with 11 bases between. The CDR3 runs 12 residues. Per germline, CDR1 ENHRY and CDR2 SYGVKD. The chain's CDR3 is CASKGSSYEQYF. Here the CDR3 DNA reads TGTGCCTCAAAAGGTAGCTCCTACGAGCAGTACTTC.

The genes are TRBV20-1 and TRBJ2-3; 9 nucleotides line up with TRBD1. V trimming: 6 bases; J trimming: 4 bases; junction bases outside the gene matches: 8. The germline gives CDR1 DFQATT, CDR2 SNEGSKA (reference sequence). The CDR3 totals 14 residues. The CDR3 nucleotides read TGCAGTGCCACGGACAGGGGCGAGGCAGATACGCAGTATTTT. Translation: CSATDRGEADTQYF.

V and J are TRBV6-5 and TRBJ2-3, with 8 bases lining up with TRBD2. The CDR3 contains 17 residues. Germline CDR1 and CDR2: MNHEY and SVGAGI. The V gene end was trimmed by 0 bases and the J gene end by 3 bases; junction bases not matched to a gene: 8. Here the CDR3 DNA reads TGTGCCAGCAGTTACTCGAAGGTAGCGGGATATACAGATACGCAGTATTTT. Translation gives CASSYSKVAGYTDTQYF.

This clonotype was seen only a few times. The CDR3 reads CASSYKGQPQHF. The CDR3 DNA is TGTGCCAGCAGTTACAAAGGACAGCCCCAGCATTTT. V usage is TRBV6-2 or TRBV6-3 and J usage is TRBJ1-5; D gene ambiguous. Deletions cut 2 bases from V and 7 bases from J, with 6 bases between. In germline, CDR1 is MNHEY, CDR2 SVGEGT. CDR3 length: 12 amino acids.

The genes are TRBV20-1 and TRBJ2-1; 7 nucleotides match TRBD2. Trimming removed 6 bases from V and 3 bases from J; junction bases left unmatched: 8. The CDR3 consists of 14 residues. Looked up from germline, CDR1 is DFQATT and CDR2 is SNEGSKA (reference sequence). The CDR3 DNA reads as TGCAGTGCAAAGAGGCCTAGCGGCTACAATGAGCAGTTCTTC. It is translated as CSAKRPSGYNEQFF.

The chain recombines TRBV6-1 with TRBJ2-7; TRBD2 matches at 14 bases. Per the germline V gene, CDR1 is MNHNS and CDR2 is SASEGT. The junction had 12 bases not matched to a gene; V was cut back by 6 bases and J by 5 bases. CDR3 length equals 17 residues. In nucleotides, the CDR3 is TGTGCCAGCAGGGCGACAGGACTAGCGGGAGGACCCCACGAGCAGTACTTC. Translation gives CASRATGLAGGPHEQYF.

This clonotype appeared once. The rearrangement joins TRBV2 to TRBJ2-1; D may be TRBD1 or TRBD2 (5 bases each). V lost 6 bases and J lost 9, with 27 bases in between. This CDR3 is 17 amino acids long. Germline CDR1 is SNHLY and CDR2 is FYNNEI. As DNA, the CDR3 is TGTGCCAGCAGGGACACGATGGGGCTAGCCCTCGGCAGTGAGCAGTTCTTC. Its translation is CASRDTMGLALGSEQFF.

This clonotype showed up just a few times. The V call is TRBV20-1, the J call TRBJ1-6; 10 bases are shared with TRBD1. The CDR3 has 13 residues. Germline V gene lookup returns CDR1 DFQATT and CDR2 SNEGSKA (reference sequence). Unmatched junction bases numbered 5, after V lost 6 bases and J lost 9 bases. The CDR3 nucleotides are TGCAGTGCGACTGGGACAGGGGCTTCACCCCTCCACTTT. This codes for CSATGTGASPLHF.

The CDR3 loop reads CAIGGTDTQYF. CDR3 sequence (DNA): TGTGCCATCGGAGGGACAGATACGCAGTATTTT. The gene calls are TRBV10-3 and TRBJ2-3, with D maybe TRBD2 (6 bases). This CDR3 is built from 11 residues. The V end lost 8 bases, the J end lost 3 bases, and 6 bases lay between the germline ends. Germline loops: CDR1 ENHRY, CDR2 SYGVKD.

The chain has TRBV20-1 and TRBJ2-7; D unclear. V lost 2 bases and J 5 bases, leaving 7 bases between the germline ends. The CDR3 sequence is 11 residues long. From germline, CDR1 is DFQATT and CDR2 SNEGSKA (reference sequence). CDR3 sequence reads: CSARPIDEQYF. CDR3 DNA sequence: TGCAGTGCTAGACCCATAGACGAGCAGTACTTC.

The chain employs TRBV19 and TRBJ2-5, with 8 bases that match TRBD1. The CDR3 length is 13 residues. Germline values: CDR1 LNHDA, CDR2 SQIVND (reference sequence). The V segment lost 3 bases and the J segment 7 bases; nucleotides outside the gene matches: 4. The CDR3 loop is CASSITGGRTQYF. DNA for the CDR3: TGTGCCAGTAGTATTACAGGGGGTAGGACCCAGTACTTC.

The genes are TRBV20-1 and TRBJ1-2; TRBD1 aligns across 8 bases. This CDR3 has 13 amino acids. Trimming removed 5 bases from V and 7 bases from J; junction bases left unmatched: 9. CDR1 DFQATT and CDR2 SNEGSKA come from the germline V gene (reference sequence). The CDR3 nucleotides read TGCAGTGCTGGGGACAGGCAGGGCGGTGGCTACACCTTC. This sequence encodes CSAGDRQGGGYTF.

J is TRBJ1-1 and V is TRBV6-2 or TRBV6-3; D is possibly TRBD1 (5 bases). The ends were cut back, 6 bases at V and 1 base at J, with 15 bases in the middle. This CDR3 is built from 15 residues. Germline V lookup: CDR1 MNHEY, CDR2 SVGEGT. The CDR3 here is CASRLPGPQNTEAFF. DNA of the CDR3: TGTGCCAGCAGACTACCGGGACCACAGAACACTGAAGCTTTCTTT.

This clonotype has only one observation. The chain links TRBV2 to TRBJ2-5, with TRBD2 identical over 8 bases. Germline V CDR1 and CDR2: SNHLY, FYNNEI. The CDR3 length is 15 residues. The V gene end was trimmed by 6 bases and the J gene end by 5 bases; junction bases not matched to a gene: 11. CDR3 coding DNA: TGTGCCAGCAGCGCCCAGCGAGCGGGAGCGGAGACCCAGTACTTC. Translation: CASSAQRAGAETQYF. The variable domain in full, with the rest retrieved from reference TRBV2 and TRBJ2-5, is EPEVTQTPSHQVTQMGQEVILRCVPISNHLYFYWYRQILGQKVEFLVSFYNNEISEKSEIFDDQFSVERPDGSNFTLKIRSTKLEDSAMYFCASSAQRAGAETQYFGPGTRLLVL.

Only a few counts were recorded for this clonotype. This chain uses TRBV6-1 with TRBJ1-2; D possibly corresponds to TRBD1 (6 bases). Trimming stripped 7 bases from V and 3 bases from J, with 9 bases between. This CDR3 comprises 12 residues. From germline, CDR1 is MNHNS and CDR2 SASEGT. CDR3 residues: CASTQGDYGYTF. DNA of the CDR3: TGTGCCAGCACACAGGGCGACTATGGCTACACCTTC.

This chain links TRBV7-2 with TRBJ2-1; no definite D call. Between the trimmed V and J ends, which lost 2 bases and 5 bases, there was a span of 7 bases. Germline V gives CDR1 SGHTA, CDR2 FQGNSA. This CDR3 is built from 13 residues. CDR3 protein: CASSLSRNNEQFF. CDR3 sequence (DNA): TGTGCCAGCAGCTTATCCAGGAACAATGAGCAGTTCTTC.

This clonotype occurred a few times. The chain links TRBV20-1 to TRBJ2-1; 9 nucleotides agree with TRBD2. The germline V gene encodes CDR1 DFQATT and CDR2 SNEGSKA (reference sequence). The V segment lost 2 bases and the J segment 8 bases; nucleotides outside the gene matches: 4. The length of the CDR3 is 13 residues. The CDR3 DNA reads TGCAGTGCTAGATTCGGGACTAGCCATGAGCAGTTCTTC. It encodes CSARFGTSHEQFF.

This sequence joins TRBV7-2 and TRBJ2-6; D is perhaps TRBD2 (5 bases). Germline values: CDR1 SGHTA, CDR2 FQGNSA. This CDR3 contains 15 residues. Trimming removed 5 bases from V and 0 bases from J, with 8 bases in between. The CDR3 spells CASSPGISGANVLTF. The CDR3 DNA reads as TGTGCCAGCAGCCCGGGAATCTCTGGGGCCAACGTCCTGACTTTC.

The gene calls are TRBV7-3 and TRBJ2-5, with D possibly TRBD1 on 6 matching bases. V lost 1 base, J lost 4 bases, and 10 bases lay in between. Germline V gene data show CDR1 as SGHTA and CDR2 as FQGTGA. CDR3 length equals 14 residues. This chain's CDR3 is CASSLSVRGETQYF. The CDR3 DNA follows: TGTGCCAGCAGCTTAAGCGTCAGGGGAGAGACCCAGTACTTC.

The chain has TRBV6-2 or TRBV6-3 and TRBJ2-3; 7 bases map to TRBD1. The CDR3 has 16 amino acids. Trimming at V came to 6 bases and at J to 6 bases, leaving 15 bases not matched to a gene. Germline assignment: CDR1 MNHEY and CDR2 SVGEGT. The CDR3 reads CASSQLGTVSVDTQYF. The CDR3 bases are TGTGCCAGCAGCCAACTGGGGACAGTAAGTGTTGATACGCAGTATTTT.

This clonotype was observed a handful of times. The V gene is TRBV20-1, the J gene TRBJ1-1, with TRBD1 matching over 7 bases. The CDR3 is made up of 13 amino acids. Germline V CDR1 and CDR2: DFQATT, SNEGSKA (reference sequence). V was pared by 5 bases and J by 3 bases, with 6 bases of the junction left unmatched. The CDR3 DNA sequence: TGCAGTGCTGGGGGACAGTCCCACACTGAAGCTTTCTTT. The encoded protein is CSAGGQSHTEAFF.

This clonotype was detected a few times. The rearrangement uses TRBV11-1 and TRBJ2-1; D gene uncertain. V lost 5 bases and J 4 bases, leaving 18 bases between the germline ends. CDR1 and CDR2 (germline): SGHAT, FQDESV (reference sequence). The CDR3 has 16 amino acids. The CDR3 protein is CASSPKTPRVYNEQFF. Written as DNA, the CDR3 is TGTGCCAGCAGCCCCAAGACTCCCCGTGTTTACAATGAGCAGTTCTTC.

CDR3 loop: CASSNRDRRNSPLHF. CDR3 nucleotides: TGTGCCAGTAGTAACCGGGACAGGCGAAATTCACCCCTCCACTTT. V usage is TRBV19 and J usage is TRBJ1-6, with TRBD1 matching 8 bases. The CDR3 loop spans 15 amino acids. V was pared by 4 bases and J by 7 bases, with 6 bases of the junction left unmatched. From germline, CDR1 is LNHDA and CDR2 SQIVND (reference sequence).

The J gene is TRBJ2-7, the V gene TRBV7-3; no clear D gene. This CDR3 region has 15 residues. Germline values: CDR1 SGHTA, CDR2 FQGTGA. V lost 1 base, J lost 4 bases, and 14 bases lay in between. As DNA, the CDR3 is TGTGCCAGCAGCTTAAACGGTGGAGTGGGGTACGAGCAGTACTTC. Translating gives CASSLNGGVGYEQYF. The full variable domain, with the rest looked up from reference TRBV7-3 and TRBJ2-7, is GAGVSQTPSNKVTEKGKYVELRCDPISGHTALYWYRQSLGQGPEFLIYFQGTGAADDSGLPNDRFFAVRPEGSVSTLKIQRTERGDSAVYLCASSLNGGVGYEQYFGPGTRLTVT.

This clonotype was observed a few times. This chain's CDR3 is CASSLVGASGTYEQYF. DNA of the CDR3: TGTGCCAGCAGCTTAGTAGGTGCTAGCGGGACGTACGAGCAGTACTTC. The J gene is TRBJ2-7, the V gene TRBV7-6; 9 positions match TRBD2. Germline V lookup: CDR1 SGHVS, CDR2 FNYEAQ. CDR3 size: 16 residues. Germline trimming cut 1 base from V and 4 bases from J; bases unmatched to any gene: 8. Using reference TRBV7-6 and TRBJ2-7 for the parts outside the CDR3, the full variable domain is GAGVSQSPRYKVTKRGQDVALRCDPISGHVSLYWYRQALGQGPEFLTYFNYEAQQDKSGLPNDRFSAERPEGSISTLTIQRTEQRDSAMYRCASSLVGASGTYEQYFGPGTRLTVT.